The next 9 T cell receptor beta chains were all read from a single sample in a study of T cell responses to AZD1222 COVID-19 vaccine. Assay used: immunoSEQ multiplex PCR; TCRdb lists only in-frame clones, some missing. Altogether some 140,000 clones are present, around 93% being singletons, with the ten largest covering 2.5% to 3%. The material was peripheral blood, obtained on day 0 of AZD1222 vaccination. The receptors stem from an adult in good health.

The chain couples TRBV28 to TRBJ2-2; 8 bases align to TRBD2. Germline V lookup: CDR1 MDHEN, CDR2 SYDVKM. V shed 7 bases, J shed 4 bases, and the junction held 5 bases outside the gene matches. The CDR3 loop spans 14 amino acids. CDR3 loop: CASKPGLVTGELFF. DNA for the CDR3: TGTGCCAGCAAACCGGGACTAGTCACCGGGGAGCTGTTTTTT.

Only one count was recorded for this clone. V is TRBV27 and J is TRBJ2-1; D not resolved. The V gene's germline CDR1 is MNHEY and CDR2 SMNVEV (reference sequence). The CDR3 runs 14 residues. The V end lost 2 bases, the J end lost 4 bases, and 9 bases lay between the germline ends. CDR3 DNA sequence: TGTGCCAGCAGTTTACAGGCCAGTTACAATGAGCAGTTCTTC. Translated: CASSLQASYNEQFF.

The chain recombines TRBV19 with TRBJ2-7; D is tentatively TRBD1 or TRBD2 (5 bases each). The CDR3 contains 13 residues. The ends were cut back, 7 bases at V and 5 bases at J, with 15 bases in the middle. Per germline, CDR1 LNHDA and CDR2 SQIVND (reference sequence). The chain's CDR3 is CASTGTPLHEQYF. CDR3 DNA sequence: TGTGCCAGTACAGGGACCCCTCTCCACGAGCAGTACTTC.

The CDR3, as DNA: TGTGCCAGCAGCGCGGGACGCTCTGGCTACACCTTC. Its protein product is CASSAGRSGYTF. The rearrangement joins TRBV9 to TRBJ1-2; D is perhaps TRBD1 (5 bases). The CDR3 sequence is 12 residues long. CDR1 and CDR2 (germline): SGDLS, YYNGEE. The ends were cut back, 3 bases at V and 7 bases at J, with 10 bases in the middle.

The chain couples TRBV7-9 to TRBJ2-1; either TRBD1 or TRBD2 may fit D (5 bases each). Looked up from germline, CDR1 is SEHNR and CDR2 is FQNEAQ (reference sequence). The CDR3 totals 15 residues. V lost 0 bases and J lost 4, with 10 bases in between. This CDR3 reads CASSLAGVQYNEQFF. The CDR3 nucleotides are TGTGCCAGCAGCTTAGCGGGGGTTCAGTACAATGAGCAGTTCTTC. The complete variable domain, with remaining parts taken from reference TRBV7-9 and TRBJ2-1, reads DTGVSQNPRHKITKRGQNVTFRCDPISEHNRLYWYRQTLGQGPEFLTYFQNEAQLEKSRLLSDRFSAERPKGSFSTLEIQRTEQGDSAMYLCASSLAGVQYNEQFFGPGTRLTVL.

The J gene is TRBJ2-3, the V gene TRBV20-1; 12 bases are a match to TRBD2. Germline CDR1 DFQATT, CDR2 SNEGSKA (reference sequence). The CDR3 runs to 16 residues. After removal of 3 bases from V and 3 bases from J, the junction contained 7 bases not matched to a gene. The CDR3 nucleotides read TGCAGTGCTAGTAAAGCTAGCGGGGGGGCGACAGATACGCAGTATTTT. This sequence encodes CSASKASGGATDTQYF.

CDR3 nucleotides: TGTGCCACCCGACGACAGGGAAATTCACCCCTCCACTTT. Translating gives CATRRQGNSPLHF. J is TRBJ1-6 and V is TRBV28, with 7 positions matching TRBD1. This CDR3 is 13 amino acids long. After removal of 10 bases from V and 7 bases from J, the junction contained 7 bases not matched to a gene. Germline V gene data show CDR1 as MDHEN and CDR2 as SYDVKM.

The chain joins TRBV24-1 to TRBJ2-3; 7 bases line up with TRBD2. CDR1 is KGHDR and CDR2 is SFDVKD in the germline V gene. V lost 10 bases, J lost 0 bases, and 3 bases stayed unmatched. The CDR3 totals 13 residues. The CDR3 nucleotides are TGTGCCACTGGGGAGGGGAGCACAGATACGCAGTATTTT. Its translation: CATGEGSTDTQYF.

V usage is TRBV30 and J usage is TRBJ1-6; TRBD1 is a possible D gene (6 bases). Trimming took off 0 bases at V and 9 bases at J, with 12 bases between the two ends. The CDR3 contains 14 residues. Germline values: CDR1 GTSNPN, CDR2 SVGIG (reference sequence). CDR3 coding DNA: TGTGCCTGGAGTGTCGGGGGGCGAGGTTCACCCCTCCACTTT. This sequence encodes CAWSVGGRGSPLHF.